The clone carrying this T cell receptor (beta chain) has only a few counts. This entry is derived from a study of cytomegalovirus exposure and HLA in healthy donors. The wider study: Most genotyped donors, over 70% of more than 300, had Caucasian-associated genetic ancestry.

Primers: 60 Vbeta forward and 13 Jbeta reverse. In the original analysis: Later analysis identified 65 million to 80 million unique TCR beta chains, about 10 million shared. Generated by immunoSEQ multiplex PCR, the TCRdb table keeps only in-frame clones and is missing some. That table is the source of V, J and clone size, and D and trimming were worked out from the DNA. Here the sample spans under 250,000 clones, about 80% being singletons. CDR1 is GTSNPN, CDR2 SVGIG, per germline (reference sequence). V was pared by 2 bases and J by 1 base, with 5 bases between. The CDR3 sequence is 13 residues long.

Material for sequencing was PBMCs. The TCR originated in a woman in her 30s in good health and CMV-seronegative. The genes are TRBV30 and TRBJ2-2, with unresolved D. CDR3 sequence (DNA): TGTGCCTGGAGTATACAGAACACCGGGGAGCTGTTTTTT. Its protein product is CAWSIQNTGELFF.